This record looks at one T cell receptor (beta chain) sequence and its context. This clone was seen a few times. Its antigen remains unidentified. Base qualities are missing; no much larger clone stands one base away. The sample originates from a study of blood T cell repertoires in COVID-19 (dated by TCRdb to the early 2020s). In terms of the full investigation: Samples from collaborators originated in the United States, Italy and Spain and spanned both the acute and convalescent phases of COVID-19. The repertoires were released in a freely available public database intended as a resource for research on the immune response to SARS-CoV-2. HLA class I and class II types, where available, came from metadata supplied by the sample provider rather than from assay-based typing. Deeply sampled blood TCRbeta repertoires from subjects exposed to, actively infected with, or recovered from COVID-19 were included in the dataset. The prospective study material was composed of cDNA or gDNA derived from T cells, B-cell-depleted T cells, or PBMCs. Sample metadata almost always included a de-identified subject ID, COVID-19 status, age in years and sex. The samples were drawn from two sources: the first 160 participants of the ongoing ImmuneRACE study, and 1,200 or so subjects contributed by 6 global collaborators. What the authors observed across the whole study: Clinical and demographic metadata were provided uncurated, with the amount varying by source and participant.

Enrolling through a virtual design, the prospective study's participants ranged in age from about 18 to 89 years and lived across 24 United States geographic areas. To assign participants to cohorts, the prospective study relied on clinical history that participants themselves reported in a screening survey and a study questionnaire. Mobile phlebotomists in the prospective study collected whole blood, serum and a nasopharyngeal or oropharyngeal swab from every participant. Over an approximately two-month period, participants in the prospective study had the option of providing additional blood draws and questionnaires. Blood samples from the prospective study were shipped frozen or at room temperature prior to DNA extraction. The immunoSEQ Assay, a bias-controlled multiplex PCR, was used to amplify TCRbeta CDR3 regions from genomic DNA. The study's own analysis went as follows. The number of nucleated cells in each sample was estimated from the amplification of reference gene primers within the assay. To quantify the absolute abundance of each unique TCRbeta CDR3 rearrangement, sequence reads were collapsed and filtered. Productive Simpson clonality was computed per sample as the square root of Simpson's diversity index over productive rearrangements. Not all clones reach the TCRdb copy of this immuneACCESS table, which keeps in-frame sequences only. Checked studies attribute under half of the gap to unresolved V genes and leave the rest unexplained. V, J and clone size are those of that table, while D and trimming were read from the DNA. In all, the sample holds some 230,000 clones, and 85% to 90% of those were seen once. Roughly 3% of the sample is in the top ten clones.

Trimming takes 0 bases from V and 4 bases from J, and the germline ends sit 18 bases apart. CDR1 SGHAT and CDR2 FQNNGV were looked up in the germline V gene. The CDR3 covers 17 residues, taking in both the cysteine and the phenylalanine. Just the 51-base CDR3 DNA is kept, in frame starting at base 1. This receptor was identified in a woman younger than 35 in a cohort exposed to, infected with or recovered from COVID-19 (not recorded which). The sample comprised PBMCs or T cells enriched from blood (not recorded which). Recombination joined TRBV11-2 with TRBJ1-2, with an unclear D gene assignment. In nucleotide form, the sequence is TGTGCCAGCAGCTTAGATCTGCGGGGAGGAAAATCCTATGGCTACACCTTC. This translates into CASSLDLRGGKSYGYTF.